This TCR beta chain derives from a study of blood T cell repertoires in COVID-19. The wider study: Spain, Italy and the United States supplied samples that represented acute and convalescent COVID-19. T cells, B-cell-depleted T cells, or PBMCs provided the cDNA or gDNA that served as material.

The authors' processing: Reference gene primer amplification in the assay estimated nucleated cell counts. The assay was immunoSEQ multiplex PCR, and TCRdb's table has in-frame clones only and misses some. V, J and clone size were drawn from that table, and D and trimming were deduced from the DNA. The table shows 200,000 to 300,000 clones, with about 87% occurring only once. The CDR3 covers 15 residues. CDR1 and CDR2 from the germline V gene are LGHDT and YNNKEL (reference sequence). The V and J ends lost 1 base and 0 bases respectively, with 8 bases between them. Sequences were obtained from peripheral blood. This clonotype was obtained from a woman aged 60 to 75 with COVID-19, enrolled during active disease. V gene TRBV3-1 (or the pseudogene TRBV3-2) combines with J gene TRBJ2-3; D possibly corresponds to TRBD2 (5 bases). CDR3 region: CASSQGTLSTDTQYF. The CDR3 nucleotides are TGTGCCAGCAGCCAAGGGACTTTGAGCACAGATACGCAGTATTTT.